This T cell receptor (beta chain) was sequenced in a study of post-analysis software for immune sequencing data. Across the whole study: Included among the disease courses, which were recorded for the cohort, were relapsing-remitting, secondary progressive and progressive-relapsing multiple sclerosis.

The CDR3 is made up of 14 amino acids. Germline V gives CDR1 SNHLY, CDR2 FYNNEI. Trimming shortened V by 1 base and J by 4 bases, and 9 bases separated the two germline ends. This clonotype was seen a handful of times. Its matching antigen is unknown. Study outcomes and limitations: Significantly lower normalized Chao1 diversity was found in patients with multiple sclerosis relative to controls. With TRBV5-6, TRBV5-1 and TRBV20-1 included, five TRBV segments were more frequent in patients than in controls. Pronounced co-clustering by F measure was evident among identically batched samples.

cDNA libraries for TCR beta contained unique molecular identifiers. Around 500,000 cDNA molecules were recovered from an input of roughly 0.85 to 10 million T cells. TCRdb processed the PCR reads anew with MiXCR; each CDR3 protein has one entry. The sample contains roughly 800,000 distinct CDR3 sequences, 30% of which appear only once. The chain recombines TRBV2 with TRBJ2-3, with D possibly TRBD1 on 6 matching bases. The origin of this receptor is a girl aged 5 to 17 with multiple sclerosis. The sequenced sample was blood. The CDR3 region has the DNA TGTGCCAGCAGTGAAGGAACAGGGCCAGATACGCAGTATTTT. It yields the protein CASSEGTGPDTQYF.